Reported below is one TCR beta chain. Its antigen is still unknown. The repertoire was sequenced with immunoSEQ multiplex PCR; TCRdb's copy has only in-frame clones and lacks some. The table has about 88,000 clones, approximately 90% seen once. This entry is derived from a study of T cell responses to AZD1222 COVID-19 vaccine. Findings and limits, study-wide: Baseline serology detected seropositivity in only 5 to 7 AZD1222 recipients. Targets within unmutated variant regions were reportedly found for nearly half of spike-specific TCRs.

CDR1 is SGHRS and CDR2 is YFSETQ in the germline V gene. The V gene end was trimmed by 4 bases and the J gene end by 5 bases; junction bases not matched to a gene: 8. The CDR3 runs to 15 residues. The J gene is TRBJ2-1, the V gene TRBV5-1, with 8 bases that match TRBD1. The receptor was derived from an adult who received the AZD1222 COVID-19 vaccine. Here the sequenced sample was peripheral blood, taken 28 days after the second AZD1222 dose. CDR3 region: CASSPGPGQDNEQFF. CDR3 DNA sequence: TGCGCCAGCAGCCCAGGACCGGGACAGGACAATGAGCAGTTCTTC.